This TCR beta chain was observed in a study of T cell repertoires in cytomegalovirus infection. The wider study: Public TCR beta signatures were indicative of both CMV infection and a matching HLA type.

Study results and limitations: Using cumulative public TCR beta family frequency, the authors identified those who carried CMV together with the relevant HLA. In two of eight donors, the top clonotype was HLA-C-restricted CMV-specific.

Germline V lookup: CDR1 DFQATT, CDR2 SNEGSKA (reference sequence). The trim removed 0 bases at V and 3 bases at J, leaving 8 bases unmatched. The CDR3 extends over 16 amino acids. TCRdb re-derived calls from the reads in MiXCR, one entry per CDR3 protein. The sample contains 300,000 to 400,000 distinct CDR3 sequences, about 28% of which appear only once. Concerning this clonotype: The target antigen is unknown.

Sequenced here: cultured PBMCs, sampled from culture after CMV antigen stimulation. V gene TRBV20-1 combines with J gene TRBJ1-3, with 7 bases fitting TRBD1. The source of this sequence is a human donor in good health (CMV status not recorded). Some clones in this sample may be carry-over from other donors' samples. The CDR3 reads CSARDCKGAHGNTIYF. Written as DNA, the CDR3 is TGCAGTGCTAGAGATTGCAAGGGGGCGCATGGAAACACCATATATTTT.